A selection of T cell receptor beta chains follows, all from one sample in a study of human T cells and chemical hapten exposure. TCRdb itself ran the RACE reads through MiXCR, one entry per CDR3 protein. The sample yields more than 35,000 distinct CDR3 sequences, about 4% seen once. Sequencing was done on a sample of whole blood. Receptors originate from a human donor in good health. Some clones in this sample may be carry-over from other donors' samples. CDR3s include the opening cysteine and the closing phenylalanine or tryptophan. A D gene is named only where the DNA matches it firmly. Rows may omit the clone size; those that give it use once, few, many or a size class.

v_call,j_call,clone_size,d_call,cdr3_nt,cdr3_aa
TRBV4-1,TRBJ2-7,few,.,TGCGCCAGCAGCCGAGTAACCCGGGACACCCAAGACTACGAGCAGTACTTC,CASSRVTRDTQDYEQYF
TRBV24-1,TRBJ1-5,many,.,TGTGCCACCAGTGATTTCGGGGTTCAGCCCCAGCATTTT,CATSDFGVQPQHF
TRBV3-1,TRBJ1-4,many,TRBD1,TGTGCCAGCAGCCCAACCTTTTCGACAGGGCTGCTGTTTTTT,CASSPTFSTGLLFF
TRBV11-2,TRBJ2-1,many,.,TGTGCCAGCAGCTTGGCTAGAGGAGAGCAGTTCTTC,CASSLARGEQFF
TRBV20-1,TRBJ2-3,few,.,TGCAGTGCTACGGGGGCAGGTGGCGGGAGCACAGATACGCAGTATTTT,CSATGAGGGSTDTQYF
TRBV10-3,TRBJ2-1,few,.,TGTGCCACGGAGGACACCTCGGTAAATGAGCAGTTCTTC,CATEDTSVNEQFF
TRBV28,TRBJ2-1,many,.,TGTGCCAGCAGTTTAGATAGGCAGGGATACAATGGGCAGTTCTTC,CASSLDRQGYNGQFF
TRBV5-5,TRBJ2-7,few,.,TGTGCCAGCAGCTCCGGGCCAGGGAGCTCCTACGAGCAGTACTTC,CASSSGPGSSYEQYF
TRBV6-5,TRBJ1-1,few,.,TGTGCCAGCAGTTTGTATAAAAAGAACACTGAAGCTTTCTTT,CASSLYKKNTEAFF
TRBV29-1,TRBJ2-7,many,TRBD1,TGCAGCGTTGAATCGCCGGGACAGGGGGTCTACGAGCAGTACTTC,CSVESPGQGVYEQYF
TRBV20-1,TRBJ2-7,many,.,TGCAGTGTTCCAGGGCCCCTCTCCTACGAGCAGTACTTC,CSVPGPLSYEQYF
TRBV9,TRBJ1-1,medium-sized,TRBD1,TGTGCCAGCAGCGTACAGGGGGACACTGAAGCTTTCTTT,CASSVQGDTEAFF
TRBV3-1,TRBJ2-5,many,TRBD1,TGTGCCAGCAGCCAGCCAGGGGGACGGAGGGAGACCCAGTACTTC,CASSQPGGRRETQYF
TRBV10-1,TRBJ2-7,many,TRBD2,TGCGCCAGCGGGACTAGCGGTTCCTACGAGCAGTACTTC,CASGTSGSYEQYF
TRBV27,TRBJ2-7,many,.,TGTGCCAGCAGTTTATGGGGGGACCTTTCCTACGAGCAGTACTTC,CASSLWGDLSYEQYF
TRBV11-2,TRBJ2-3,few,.,TGTGCCGTAGCAGGGGGAGGGTTCACAGATACGCAGTATTTT,CAVAGGGFTDTQYF
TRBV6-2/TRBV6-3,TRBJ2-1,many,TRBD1,TGTGCCAGCAGGACCGGGACAGGGTCCCACAATGAGCAGTTCTTC,CASRTGTGSHNEQFF
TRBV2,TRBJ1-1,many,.,TGTGCCAGCAGTGTAGACGGCCCCCCATCGGTCACTGAAGCTTTCTTT,CASSVDGPPSVTEAFF
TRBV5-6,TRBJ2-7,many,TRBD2,TGTGCCAGCAGCTTGGTGACTAGCGACTACGAGCAGTACTTC,CASSLVTSDYEQYF
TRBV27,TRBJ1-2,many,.,TGTGCCAGCAGTTTATCTCCCTTGGTGCAGGCGGCTTACACCTTC,CASSLSPLVQAAYTF
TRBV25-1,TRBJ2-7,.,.,TGTGCCAGCAGTGAAGGCGGGCGGACAGACTACGAGCAGTACTTC,CASSEGGRTDYEQYF
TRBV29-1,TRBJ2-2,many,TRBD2,TGCAGCCTCCGGGTAGCGGGTAACACCGGGGAGCTGTTTTTT,CSLRVAGNTGELFF
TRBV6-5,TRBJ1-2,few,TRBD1,TGTGCCAGCAGTCGGGACAGGTTCTTTTATGGCTACACCTTC,CASSRDRFFYGYTF
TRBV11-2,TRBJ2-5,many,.,TGTGCCAGCAGCTTTTACATCCGCCAAGAGACCCAGTACTTC,CASSFYIRQETQYF
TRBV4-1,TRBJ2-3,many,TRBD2,TGCGCCAGCAGCCAAGGACTAGCGGGAGTTAGAACAGATACGCAGTATTTT,CASSQGLAGVRTDTQYF
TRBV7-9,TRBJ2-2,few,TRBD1,TGTGCCAGCAGCCCGACAGGGTTCACCGGGGAGCTGTTTTTT,CASSPTGFTGELFF
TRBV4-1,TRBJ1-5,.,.,TGCGCCAGCAGCCAGGTTGGGGCCGCTCGGCCCCAGCATTTT,CASSQVGAARPQHF
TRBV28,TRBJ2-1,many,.,TGTGCCGCCCTGGGACCTTTCGGCAATGAGCAGTTCTTC,CAALGPFGNEQFF
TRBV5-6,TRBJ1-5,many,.,TGTGCCAGCAGTGGGGGGGGTCAGCCCCAGCATTTT,CASSGGGQPQHF
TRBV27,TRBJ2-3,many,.,TGTGCCAGCAGTTTATCGGTGAGAGATACGCAGTATTTT,CASSLSVRDTQYF
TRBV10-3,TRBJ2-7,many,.,TGTGCCATCAGTGAGCTGCGGGGCTACGAGCAGTACTTC,CAISELRGYEQYF
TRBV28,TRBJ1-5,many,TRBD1,TGTGCCAGCCGCCGGGCAGGGGGCGTTCAGCCCCAGCATTTT,CASRRAGGVQPQHF
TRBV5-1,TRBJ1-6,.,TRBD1,TGCGCCAGCAGGCGACAGGGGGATGGATCACCCCTCCACTTT,CASRRQGDGSPLHF
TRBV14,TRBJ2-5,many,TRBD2,TGTGCCAGCAGCCAAGTATTCGTAAGCGGGGCATCGGAGACCCAGTACTTC,CASSQVFVSGASETQYF
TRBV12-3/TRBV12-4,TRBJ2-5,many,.,TGTGCCAGCAGTTTAGGGGTCATAGGGGGAGAGACCCAGTACTTC,CASSLGVIGGETQYF
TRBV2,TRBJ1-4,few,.,TGTGCCAGCAGTGAGAACAGGCCTAATGAAAAACTGTTTTTT,CASSENRPNEKLFF
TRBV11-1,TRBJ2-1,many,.,TGTGCCAGCAGCTACCAATACAATGAGCAGTTCTTC,CASSYQYNEQFF
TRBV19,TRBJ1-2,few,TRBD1,TGTGCCAGTAGTAATGGACAGGGGGCCTATGGCTACACCTTC,CASSNGQGAYGYTF
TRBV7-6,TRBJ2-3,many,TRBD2,TGTGCCAGCAGCCTTACTAGCGGGAGTGGAGATACGCAGTATTTT,CASSLTSGSGDTQYF
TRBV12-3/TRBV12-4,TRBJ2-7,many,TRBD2,TGTGCCAGCAGCCAGACTAGCGGGGGATCCTACGAGCAGTACTTC,CASSQTSGGSYEQYF
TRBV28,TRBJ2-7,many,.,TGTGCCAGCAGTTCACGCTACGAGCAGTACTTC,CASSSRYEQYF
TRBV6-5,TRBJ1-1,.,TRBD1,TGTGCCAGCAGCCAGGGGGGGGGCAAAGCTTTCTTT,CASSQGGGKAFF
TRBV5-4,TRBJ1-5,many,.,TGTGCCAGCAGCTTCCCGACGGTTGGAGATCAGCCCCAGCATTTT,CASSFPTVGDQPQHF
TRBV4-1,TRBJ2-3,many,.,TGCGCCAGCAGCCAGGACCGGACCCCTCCAGATACGCAGTATTTT,CASSQDRTPPDTQYF
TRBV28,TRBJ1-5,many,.,TGTGCCAGCAGCGAGCGGGACCCGAGGGGTCAGCCCCAGCATTTT,CASSERDPRGQPQHF
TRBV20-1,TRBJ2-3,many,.,TGCAGTGCTCCAGGGGGGGGCACAGATACGCAGTATTTT,CSAPGGGTDTQYF
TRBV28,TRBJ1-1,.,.,TGTGCCAGCAGTTCGACAGGTCGGCGCACTGAAGCTTTCTTT,CASSSTGRRTEAFF
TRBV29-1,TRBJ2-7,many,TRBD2,TGCAGCGTTGGTCTAGCGGGGTACGAGCAGTACTTC,CSVGLAGYEQYF
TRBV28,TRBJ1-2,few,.,TGTGCCAGCAGTCCAACACTAGGCGTCGGCTATGGCTACACCTTC,CASSPTLGVGYGYTF
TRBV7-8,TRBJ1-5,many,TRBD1,TGTGCCAGCAGTTCGACAGGGGGGGTCAATCAGCCCCAGCATTTT,CASSSTGGVNQPQHF
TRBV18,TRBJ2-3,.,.,TGTGCCAGCTCACTCGGGATGAGCACAGATACGCAGTATTTT,CASSLGMSTDTQYF
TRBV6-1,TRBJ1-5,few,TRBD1,TGTGCCAGCAGCCAAAACAGGGGTAATCAGCCCCAGCATTTT,CASSQNRGNQPQHF
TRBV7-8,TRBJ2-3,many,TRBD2,TGTGCCAGTACGGGGGGGACTATAGCCACAGATACGCAGTATTTT,CASTGGTIATDTQYF